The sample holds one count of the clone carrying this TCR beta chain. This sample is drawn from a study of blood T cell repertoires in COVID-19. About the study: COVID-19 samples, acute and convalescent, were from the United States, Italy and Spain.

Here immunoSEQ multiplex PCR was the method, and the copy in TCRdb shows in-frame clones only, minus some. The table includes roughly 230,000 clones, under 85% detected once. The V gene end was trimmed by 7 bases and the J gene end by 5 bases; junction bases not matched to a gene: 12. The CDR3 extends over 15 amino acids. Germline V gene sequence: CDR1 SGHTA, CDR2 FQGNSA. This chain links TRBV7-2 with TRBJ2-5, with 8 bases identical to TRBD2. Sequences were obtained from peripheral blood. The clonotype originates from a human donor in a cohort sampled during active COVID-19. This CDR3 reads CASNLLGTRGETQYF. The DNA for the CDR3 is TGTGCCAGCAACCTCCTTGGGACTAGGGGTGAGACCCAGTACTTC.